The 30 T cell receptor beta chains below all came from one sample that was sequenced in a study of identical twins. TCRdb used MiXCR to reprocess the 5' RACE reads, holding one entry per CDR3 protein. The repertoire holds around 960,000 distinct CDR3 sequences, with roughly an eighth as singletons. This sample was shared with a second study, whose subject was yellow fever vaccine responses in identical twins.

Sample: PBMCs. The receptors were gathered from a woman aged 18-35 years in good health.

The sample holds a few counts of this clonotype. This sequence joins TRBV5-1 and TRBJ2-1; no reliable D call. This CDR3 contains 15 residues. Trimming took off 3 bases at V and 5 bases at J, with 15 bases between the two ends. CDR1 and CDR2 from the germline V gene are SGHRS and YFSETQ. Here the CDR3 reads CASSSGLWLNNEQFF. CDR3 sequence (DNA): TGCGCCAGCAGCTCTGGATTGTGGCTTAACAATGAGCAGTTCTTC.

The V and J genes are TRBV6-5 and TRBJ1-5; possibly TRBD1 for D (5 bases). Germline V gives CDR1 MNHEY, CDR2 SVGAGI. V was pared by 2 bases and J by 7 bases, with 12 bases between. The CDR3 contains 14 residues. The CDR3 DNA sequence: TGTGCCAGCAGTTACGGGGCTGGGATGCAGCCCCAGCATTTT. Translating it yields CASSYGAGMQPQHF.

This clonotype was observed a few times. The CDR3 sequence: CASSPLSGGPYNEQFF. Here the CDR3 DNA reads TGCGCCAGCAGTCCTTTGAGCGGGGGACCTTACAATGAGCAGTTCTTC. The chain couples TRBV5-1 to TRBJ2-1; 8 bases align to TRBD2. The CDR3 consists of 16 residues. Trimming took 5 bases from V and 4 from J; bases not matched to a gene: 11. The V gene's germline CDR1 is SGHRS and CDR2 YFSETQ.

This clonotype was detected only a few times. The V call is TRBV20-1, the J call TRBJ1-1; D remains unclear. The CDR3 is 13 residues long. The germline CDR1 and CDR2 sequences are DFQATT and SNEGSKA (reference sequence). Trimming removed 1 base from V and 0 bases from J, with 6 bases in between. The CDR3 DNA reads TGCAGTGCTAGAGTGGTACTGAACACTGAAGCTTTCTTT. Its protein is CSARVVLNTEAFF.

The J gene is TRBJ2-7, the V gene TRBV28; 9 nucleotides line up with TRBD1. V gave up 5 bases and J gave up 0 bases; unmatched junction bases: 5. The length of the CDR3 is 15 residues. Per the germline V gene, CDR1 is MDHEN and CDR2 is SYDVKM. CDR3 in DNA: TGTGCCAGCAGTACACAGGGGGCTAGCTCCTACGAGCAGTACTTC. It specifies CASSTQGASSYEQYF.

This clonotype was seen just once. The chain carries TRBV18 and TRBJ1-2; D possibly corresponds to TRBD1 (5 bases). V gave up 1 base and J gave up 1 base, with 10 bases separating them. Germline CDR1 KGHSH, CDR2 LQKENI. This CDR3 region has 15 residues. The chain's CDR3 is CASSPLGLDNYGYTF. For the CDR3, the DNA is TGTGCCAGCTCACCACTGGGGCTGGATAACTATGGCTACACCTTC.

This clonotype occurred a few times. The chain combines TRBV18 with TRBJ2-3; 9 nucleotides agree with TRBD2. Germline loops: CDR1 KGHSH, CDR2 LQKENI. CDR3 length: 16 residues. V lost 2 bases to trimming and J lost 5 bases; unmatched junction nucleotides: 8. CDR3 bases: TGTGCCAGCTCACCAAGTGCGGGAGGGCCCGGAGATACGCAGTATTTT. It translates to CASSPSAGGPGDTQYF.

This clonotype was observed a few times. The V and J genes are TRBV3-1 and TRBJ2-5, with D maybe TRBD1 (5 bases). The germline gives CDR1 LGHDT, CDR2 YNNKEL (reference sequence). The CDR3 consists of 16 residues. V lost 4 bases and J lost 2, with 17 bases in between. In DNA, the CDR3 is TGTGCCAGCAGCCGGAAGGGGCCCCTTTCTCAAGAGACCCAGTACTTC. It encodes CASSRKGPLSQETQYF.

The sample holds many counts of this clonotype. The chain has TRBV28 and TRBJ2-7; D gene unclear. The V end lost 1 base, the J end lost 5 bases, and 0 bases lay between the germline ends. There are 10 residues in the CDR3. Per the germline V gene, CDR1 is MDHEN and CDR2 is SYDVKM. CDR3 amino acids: CASSLYEQYF. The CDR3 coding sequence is TGTGCCAGCAGTTTATACGAGCAGTACTTC.

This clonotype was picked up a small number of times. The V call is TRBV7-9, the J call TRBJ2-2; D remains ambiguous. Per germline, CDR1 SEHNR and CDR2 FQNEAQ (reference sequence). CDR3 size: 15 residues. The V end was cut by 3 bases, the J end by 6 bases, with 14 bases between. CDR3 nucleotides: TGTGCCAGCAGCTTGTCTGGACCGATAGCCGGGGAGCTGTTTTTT. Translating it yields CASSLSGPIAGELFF.

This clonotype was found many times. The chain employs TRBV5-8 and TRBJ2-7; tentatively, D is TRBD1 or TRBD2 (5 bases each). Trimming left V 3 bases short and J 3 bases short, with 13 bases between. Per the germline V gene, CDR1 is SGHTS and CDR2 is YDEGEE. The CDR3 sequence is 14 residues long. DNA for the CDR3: TGTGCCAGCAGCTCTGGCCGGGGCCTCTACGAGCAGTACTTC. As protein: CASSSGRGLYEQYF.

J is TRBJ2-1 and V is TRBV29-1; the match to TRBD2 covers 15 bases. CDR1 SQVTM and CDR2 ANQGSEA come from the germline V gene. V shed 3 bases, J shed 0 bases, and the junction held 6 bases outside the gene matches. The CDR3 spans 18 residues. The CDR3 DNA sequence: TGCAGCGTTGAGGGGACTAGCGGGAGGCCCAGCTCCTACAATGAGCAGTTCTTC. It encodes CSVEGTSGRPSSYNEQFF.

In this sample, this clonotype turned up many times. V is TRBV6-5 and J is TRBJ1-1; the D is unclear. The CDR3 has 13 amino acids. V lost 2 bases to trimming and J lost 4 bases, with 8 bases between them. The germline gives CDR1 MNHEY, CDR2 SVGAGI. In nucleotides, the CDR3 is TGTGCCAGCAGTTACGGTTCGGGCACTGAAGCTTTCTTT. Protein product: CASSYGSGTEAFF.

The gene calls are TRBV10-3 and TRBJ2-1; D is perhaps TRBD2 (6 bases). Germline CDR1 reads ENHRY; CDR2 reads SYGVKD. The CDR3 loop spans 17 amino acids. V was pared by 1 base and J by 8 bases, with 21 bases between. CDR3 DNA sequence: TGTGCCATCAGTGAGTTCCTTGGGGAGGCCACTGGGGATGAGCAGTTCTTC. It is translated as CAISEFLGEATGDEQFF.

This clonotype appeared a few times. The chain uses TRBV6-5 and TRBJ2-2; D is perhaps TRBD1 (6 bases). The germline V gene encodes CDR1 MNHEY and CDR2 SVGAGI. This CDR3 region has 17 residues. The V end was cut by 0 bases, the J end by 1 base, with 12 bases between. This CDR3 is CASSYSGTPQNTGELFF. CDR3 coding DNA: TGTGCCAGCAGTTACTCTGGGACACCACAGAACACCGGGGAGCTGTTTTTT.

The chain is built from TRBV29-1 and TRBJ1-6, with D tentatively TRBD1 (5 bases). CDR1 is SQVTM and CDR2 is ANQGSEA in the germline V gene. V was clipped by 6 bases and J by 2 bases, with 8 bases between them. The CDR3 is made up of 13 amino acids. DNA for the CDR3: TGCAGCGTGCAGGGCACCTATAATTCACCCCTCCACTTT. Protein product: CSVQGTYNSPLHF.

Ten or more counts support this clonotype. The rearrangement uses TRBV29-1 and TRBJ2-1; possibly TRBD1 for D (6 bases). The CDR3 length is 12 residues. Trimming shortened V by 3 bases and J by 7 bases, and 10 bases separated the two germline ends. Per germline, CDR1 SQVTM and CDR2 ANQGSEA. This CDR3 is CSVDVTGNEQFF. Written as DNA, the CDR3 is TGCAGCGTTGACGTAACAGGGAATGAGCAGTTCTTC.

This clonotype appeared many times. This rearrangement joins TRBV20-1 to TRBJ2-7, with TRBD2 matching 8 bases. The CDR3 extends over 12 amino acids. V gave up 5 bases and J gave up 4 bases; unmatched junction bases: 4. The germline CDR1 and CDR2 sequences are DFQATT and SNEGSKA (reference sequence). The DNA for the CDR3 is TGCAGTGCTGTGGGACTAGTTTACGAGCAGTACGTC. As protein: CSAVGLVYEQYV.

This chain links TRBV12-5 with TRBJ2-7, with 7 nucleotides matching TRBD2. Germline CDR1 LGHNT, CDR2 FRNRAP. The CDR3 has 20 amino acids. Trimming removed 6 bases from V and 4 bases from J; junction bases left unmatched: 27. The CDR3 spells CASGLEERGNIQYVVYEQYF. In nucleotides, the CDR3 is TGTGCTAGTGGGTTAGAGGAGCGGGGAAATATCCAATATGTGGTGTACGAGCAGTACTTC.

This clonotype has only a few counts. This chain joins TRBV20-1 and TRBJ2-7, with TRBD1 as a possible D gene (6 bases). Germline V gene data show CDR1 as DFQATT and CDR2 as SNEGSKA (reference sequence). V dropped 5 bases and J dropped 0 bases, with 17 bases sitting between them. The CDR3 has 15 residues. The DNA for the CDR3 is TGCAGTGCTGCGAATTGGGACACCTTCTCCTACGAGCAGTACTTC. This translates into CSAANWDTFSYEQYF.

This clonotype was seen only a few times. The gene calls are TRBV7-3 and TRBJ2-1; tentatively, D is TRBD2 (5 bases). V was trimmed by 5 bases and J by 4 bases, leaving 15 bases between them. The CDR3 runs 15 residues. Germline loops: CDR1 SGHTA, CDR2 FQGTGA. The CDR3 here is CASSPDGEGYNEQFF. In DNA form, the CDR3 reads TGTGCCAGCAGCCCCGACGGCGAGGGTTACAATGAGCAGTTCTTC.

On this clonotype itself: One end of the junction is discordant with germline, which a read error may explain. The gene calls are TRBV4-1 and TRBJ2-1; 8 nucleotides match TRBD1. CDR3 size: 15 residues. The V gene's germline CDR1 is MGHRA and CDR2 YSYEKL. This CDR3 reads CASSQPRDRFGEQFF. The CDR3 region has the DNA TGTGCCAGCAGCCAGCCCCGGGACAGGTTCGGTGAGCAGTTCTTC.

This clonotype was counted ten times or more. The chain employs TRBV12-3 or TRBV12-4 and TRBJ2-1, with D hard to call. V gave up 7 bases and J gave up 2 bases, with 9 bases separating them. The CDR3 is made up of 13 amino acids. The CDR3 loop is CASTGQTYNEQFF. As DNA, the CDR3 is TGTGCCAGCACCGGGCAAACCTACAATGAGCAGTTCTTC.

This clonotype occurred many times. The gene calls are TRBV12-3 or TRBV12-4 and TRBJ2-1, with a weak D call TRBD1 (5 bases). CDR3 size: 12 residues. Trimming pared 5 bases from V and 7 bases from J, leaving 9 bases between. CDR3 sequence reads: CASSSRQNEQFF. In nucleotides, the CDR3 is TGTGCCAGCAGTAGCCGACAGAATGAGCAGTTCTTC.

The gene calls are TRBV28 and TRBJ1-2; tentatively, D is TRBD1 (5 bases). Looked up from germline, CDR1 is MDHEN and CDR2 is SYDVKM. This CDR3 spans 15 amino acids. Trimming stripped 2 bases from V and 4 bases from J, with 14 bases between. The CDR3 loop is CASSLNGAIRYGYTF. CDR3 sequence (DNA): TGTGCCAGCAGTTTAAACGGGGCTATCCGCTATGGCTACACCTTC.

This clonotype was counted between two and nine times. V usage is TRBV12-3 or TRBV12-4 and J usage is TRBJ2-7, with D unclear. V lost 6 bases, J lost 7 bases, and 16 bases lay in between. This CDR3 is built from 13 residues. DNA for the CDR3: TGTGCCAGCAGAAAGGGATCCGGGTCGGAGCAGTACTTC. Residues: CASRKGSGSEQYF.

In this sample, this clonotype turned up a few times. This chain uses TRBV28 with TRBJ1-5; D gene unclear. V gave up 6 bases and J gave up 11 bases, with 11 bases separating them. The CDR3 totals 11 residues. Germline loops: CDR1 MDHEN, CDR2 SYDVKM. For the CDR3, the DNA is TGTGCCAGCAGGGAAAAGGCAGCCCAGCATTTT. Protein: CASREKAAQHF.

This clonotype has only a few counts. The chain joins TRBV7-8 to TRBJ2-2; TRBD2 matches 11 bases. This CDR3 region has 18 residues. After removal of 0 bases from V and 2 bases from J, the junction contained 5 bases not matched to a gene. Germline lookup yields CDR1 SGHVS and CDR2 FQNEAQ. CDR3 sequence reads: CASSLARLAGLNTGELFF. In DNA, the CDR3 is TGTGCCAGCAGCTTAGCAAGACTAGCGGGACTTAACACCGGGGAGCTGTTTTTT.

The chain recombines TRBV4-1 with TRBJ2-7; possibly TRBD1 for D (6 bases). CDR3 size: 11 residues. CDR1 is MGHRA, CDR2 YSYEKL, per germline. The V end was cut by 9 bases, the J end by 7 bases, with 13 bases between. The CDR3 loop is CAREKGTEQYV. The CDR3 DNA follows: TGCGCCAGGGAAAAAGGGACAGAGCAGTACGTC.

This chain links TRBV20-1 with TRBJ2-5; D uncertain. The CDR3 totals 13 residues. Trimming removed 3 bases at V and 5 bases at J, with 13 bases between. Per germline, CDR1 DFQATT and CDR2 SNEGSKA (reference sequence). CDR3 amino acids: CSASSRVTETQYF. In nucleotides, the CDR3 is TGCAGTGCTAGTTCTCGGGTTACGGAGACCCAGTACTTC.